This T cell receptor beta chain came from a study of OX40 agonist ivuxolimab in advanced cancers. Background on the study: Partial responses were observed in three patients, of whom one had hepatocellular carcinoma and two had cutaneous melanoma.

TCRdb's table, derived via immunoSEQ multiplex PCR, lists solely in-frame clones and lacks some. This sample has about 19,000 clones; about 76% occur once, and the top ten carry about 19%. The CDR3 extends over 13 amino acids. The germline V gene has CDR1 SEHNR and CDR2 FQNEAQ (reference sequence). The V and J ends lost 3 bases and 6 bases respectively, with 11 bases between them. The timepoints at which blood was sampled were baseline, cycle 4 day 1, and cycle 7 day 1. Points on this clone: The antigen remains unidentified.

General study results and limits: Not determined was the antigen specificity of the expanded peripheral T cells.

The sample was CD4+ or CD8+ T cells sorted from blood, taken in a trial of the OX40 agonist ivuxolimab. The sequence was collected from an adult with an advanced solid tumor such as melanoma, head and neck, liver or kidney cancer. The rearrangement uses TRBV7-9 and TRBJ1-2; D ambiguous. This CDR3 is CASSLLQKNGYTF. The CDR3 DNA sequence: TGTGCCAGCAGCTTGTTACAGAAAAATGGCTACACCTTC.